This T cell receptor beta chain was recovered during a study of cytomegalovirus exposure and HLA in healthy donors. The PCR had 60 Vbeta and 13 Jbeta primers. Some clones are missing from TCRdb's copy, which holds only in-frame ones; the method was immunoSEQ multiplex PCR. This table holds approximately 150,000 clones, around 72% found once. General study findings and limits: Differences between HLA loci emerged in a later analysis of TCR association rates, with DRB1 most and HLA-C fewest. Altogether, 164 TCR beta chains were recorded as cytomegalovirus-associated. In an earlier analysis, productive rearrangement rates for most beta V segments clustered near 87% or 30%.

About this clone: The antigen remains undetermined.

From germline, CDR1 is GTSNPN and CDR2 SVGIG (reference sequence). V shed 3 bases and J shed 1 base, with 15 bases lying between them. The CDR3 length is 15 residues. The sequencing sample was made of PBMCs. The sequence was collected from a woman between 40 and 55 years old in good health and CMV-seropositive. J is TRBJ1-1 and V is TRBV30; D gene uncertain. CDR3 DNA: TGTGCCTGGAGCGATGGGCTGAAAGGGAACACTGAAGCTTTCTTT. Residues: CAWSDGLKGNTEAFF. The whole variable domain, remainder taken from reference TRBV30 and TRBJ1-1, is SQTIHQWPATLVQPVGSPLSLECTVEGTSNPNLYWYRQAAGRGLQLLFYSVGIGQISSEVPQNLSASRPQDRQFILSSKKLLLSDSGFYLCAWSDGLKGNTEAFFGQGTRLTVV.